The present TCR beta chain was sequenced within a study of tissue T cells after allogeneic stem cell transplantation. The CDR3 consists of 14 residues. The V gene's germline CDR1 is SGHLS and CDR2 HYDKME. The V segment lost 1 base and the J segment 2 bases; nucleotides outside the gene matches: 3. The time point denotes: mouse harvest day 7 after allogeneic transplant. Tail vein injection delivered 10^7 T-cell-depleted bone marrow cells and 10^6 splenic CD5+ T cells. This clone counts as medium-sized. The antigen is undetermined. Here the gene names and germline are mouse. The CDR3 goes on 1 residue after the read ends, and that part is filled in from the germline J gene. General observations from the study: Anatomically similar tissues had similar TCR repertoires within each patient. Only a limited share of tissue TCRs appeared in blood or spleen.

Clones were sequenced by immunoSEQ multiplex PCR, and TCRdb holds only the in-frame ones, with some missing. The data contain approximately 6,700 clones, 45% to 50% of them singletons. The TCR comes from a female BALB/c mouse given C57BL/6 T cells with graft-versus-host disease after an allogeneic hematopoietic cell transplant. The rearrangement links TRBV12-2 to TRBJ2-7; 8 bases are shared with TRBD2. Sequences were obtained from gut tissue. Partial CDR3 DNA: TGTGCCAGCTCTCTATACTGGGGGCCCTATGAACAGTAC. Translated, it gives CASSLYWGPYEQY. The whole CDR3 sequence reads CASSLYWGPYEQYF.